This T cell receptor (beta chain) was identified in a study of patients and donors after allogeneic stem cell transplantation. This clonotype ranks as medium-sized (0.01 to 0.1%). V trimming: 5 bases; J trimming: 4 bases; junction bases outside the gene matches: 12. CDR3 length equals 17 residues. Germline CDR1 SGHVS, CDR2 FNYEAQ. From the RT-PCR reads, TCRdb called clonotypes with MiXCR, one entry per CDR3 protein. Among a few hundred thousand distinct CDR3 sequences listed, over 12% were seen once. Sequencing input: blood, either unsorted or a sorted T cell fraction (not recorded which). V is TRBV7-6 and J is TRBJ2-2; 8 bases fit TRBD1. This clonotype originated in a human donor who was either an allogeneic HSCT recipient or a stem cell or donor lymphocyte infusion donor (not recorded which). It is not recorded whose cells these are; they may come from a transplant donor. CDR3 amino acids: CASSAPGGPPFTGELFF. The CDR3 bases are TGTGCCAGCAGCGCGCCAGGGGGCCCCCCCTTCACCGGGGAGCTGTTTTTT.